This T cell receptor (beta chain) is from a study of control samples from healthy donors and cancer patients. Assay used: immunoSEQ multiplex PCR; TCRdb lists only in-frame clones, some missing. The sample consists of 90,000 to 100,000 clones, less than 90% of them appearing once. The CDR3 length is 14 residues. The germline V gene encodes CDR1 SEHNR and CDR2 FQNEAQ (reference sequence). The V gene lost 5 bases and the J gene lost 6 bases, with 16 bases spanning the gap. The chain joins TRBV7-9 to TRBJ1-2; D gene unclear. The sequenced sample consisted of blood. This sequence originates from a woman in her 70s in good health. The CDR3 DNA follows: TGTGCCAGCAGCCCGAATAGTGGTGGAAATGGCTACACCTTC. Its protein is CASSPNSGGNGYTF.